The TCR beta chain under discussion was sequenced for a study of Ad26.COV2.S vaccination and SARS-CoV-2 variants. Study-wide points: Substantial breadth in spike-specific CD8+ and CD4+ T cell responses was reportedly seen after vaccination.

Assay used: immunoSEQ multiplex PCR; TCRdb lists only in-frame clones, some missing. The sample holds tens of thousands of clones, 82% seen once. The germline CDR1 and CDR2 sequences are MGHRA and YSYEKL. The CDR3 extends over 16 amino acids. Regarding this clone: What it binds is unknown. One junction end disagrees with the germline gene, perhaps due to a read error.

The source material was peripheral blood, sampled after recovery from COVID-19. The chain recombines TRBV4-1 with TRBJ2-1, with 9 bases matching TRBD1. The sequence was obtained from a human donor who had recovered from COVID-19. In nucleotides, the CDR3 is TGTGCCAGCAGCCAAGGAATGGGACAGGGCCCTAATGAGCAGTTCTTC. Translation: CASSQGMGQGPNEQFF.